These 22 T cell receptor beta chains originate from one sample sequenced in a study of vaccination and CD4 T cells after COVID-19. The antigens of these receptors remain unknown. The treatment: roughly nine-day PBMC culture with coronavirus spike peptide pools or control peptides (ViraFEST assay). The Oncomine TCR Beta short-read assay was applied to DNA of cultured CD4+ T cells. One entry per CDR3 protein results from TCRdb running MiXCR on the PCR reads. The sample comprises about 13,000 distinct CDR3 sequences, roughly 50% of which are singletons, and more than 13% rests with the top ten. Material for sequencing was CD4+ T cells from blood, cultured in vitro. The receptor source for this set is a human donor who had recovered from COVID-19.

The chain couples TRBV28 to TRBJ1-5; D unclear. Germline V CDR1 and CDR2: MDHEN, SYDVKM. The CDR3 extends over 15 amino acids. V lost 8 bases, J lost 7 bases, and 21 bases lay in between. The CDR3: CASEERVGLVQPQHF. CDR3 in DNA: TGTGCCAGCGAAGAACGAGTGGGGTTGGTCCAGCCCCAGCATTTT.

This chain links TRBV19 with TRBJ2-5, with a tentative D call TRBD1 (5 bases). CDR3 length: 15 residues. Germline CDR1 and CDR2: LNHDA and SQIVND (reference sequence). Trimming took off 3 bases at V and 2 bases at J, with 13 bases between the two ends. The CDR3, as DNA: TGTGCCAGTAGTATTCAGGGCTGGAAACAAGAGACCCAGTACTTC. Its translation: CASSIQGWKQETQYF.

Only a few counts were recorded for this clonotype. The rearrangement joins TRBV20-1 to TRBJ1-3; perhaps TRBD1 as D (6 bases). This CDR3 comprises 13 residues. Germline CDR1 reads DFQATT; CDR2 reads SNEGSKA (reference sequence). The V end was cut by 5 bases, the J end by 1 base, with 9 bases between. CDR3 sequence: CSAPDSSGNTIYF. CDR3 DNA: TGCAGTGCTCCGGACAGTTCTGGAAACACCATATATTTT.

The chain uses TRBV30 and TRBJ1-2, with 7 bases aligning to TRBD1. The CDR3 contains 12 residues. Unmatched junction bases numbered 5, after V lost 5 bases and J lost 5 bases. CDR1 and CDR2 from the germline V gene are GTSNPN and SVGIG (reference sequence). The CDR3 spells CAWGDRGYGYTF. DNA for the CDR3: TGTGCCTGGGGGGACAGAGGTTATGGCTACACCTTC.

The rearrangement links TRBV5-1 to TRBJ2-5, with D hard to call. Germline CDR1 SGHRS, CDR2 YFSETQ. The CDR3 is 14 amino acids. V was clipped by 4 bases and J by 0 bases, with 10 bases between them. The CDR3 DNA reads as TGCGCCAGCAGCCTAGACTGGGACCAAGAGACCCAGTACTTC. Its translation: CASSLDWDQETQYF.

The V gene is TRBV6-2 or TRBV6-3, the J gene TRBJ1-5, with D unclear. Germline CDR1 is MNHEY and CDR2 is SVGEGT. This CDR3 is built from 22 residues. Trimming cost V 0 bases and J 0 bases, with 27 bases left between them. The CDR3: CASSYSGARLGRGGYSNQPQHF. The CDR3 DNA sequence: TGTGCCAGCAGTTACTCGGGTGCCCGCCTCGGGCGTGGTGGGTATAGCAATCAGCCCCAGCATTTT.

Sample share makes this clonotype medium-sized. V is TRBV5-1 and J is TRBJ2-7; 8 bases map to TRBD1. Looked up from germline, CDR1 is SGHRS and CDR2 is YFSETQ. The CDR3 consists of 15 residues. The ends lost 1 base at V and 2 bases at J; junction bases unmatched: 5. CDR3 DNA sequence: TGCGCCAGCAGCTTGTTCGGGACAGGACCCTACGAGCAGTACTTC. This sequence encodes CASSLFGTGPYEQYF.

This chain links TRBV2 with TRBJ1-1; tentatively, D is TRBD1 (6 bases). This CDR3 comprises 12 residues. V lost 7 bases and J 7 bases, leaving 13 bases between the germline ends. Per germline, CDR1 SNHLY and CDR2 FYNNEI. This CDR3 is CASIGGGREAFF. In DNA, the CDR3 is TGTGCCAGCATAGGGGGGGGCCGTGAAGCTTTCTTT.

The chain couples TRBV25-1 to TRBJ2-3, with 7 bases matching TRBD1. V shed 6 bases and J 2 bases; nucleotides not matched to a gene: 2. The CDR3 is made up of 13 amino acids. In germline, CDR1 is MGHDK, CDR2 SYGVNS. DNA for the CDR3: TGTGCCAGCAGAACAGGGGCCACAGATACGCAGTATTTT. It specifies CASRTGATDTQYF.

This clonotype turned up a few times. V usage is TRBV10-3 and J usage is TRBJ2-7; D is uncertain. The germline V and J ends were trimmed by 6 bases and 1 base, with 7 bases remaining between them. The CDR3 is made up of 12 amino acids. Per germline, CDR1 ENHRY and CDR2 SYGVKD. CDR3 DNA sequence: TGTGCCATCAGGTCCGGGTCCTACGAGCAGTACTTC. As protein: CAIRSGSYEQYF.

As DNA, the CDR3 is TGTGCCATCAGTGAGGAGCGCAGGGTTGGAGATACGCAGTATTTT. Translating it yields CAISEERRVGDTQYF. The chain employs TRBV10-3 and TRBJ2-3, with D tentatively TRBD1 (5 bases). The CDR3 runs 15 residues. V dropped 2 bases and J dropped 5 bases, with 14 bases sitting between them. Germline V gives CDR1 ENHRY, CDR2 SYGVKD.

The chain carries TRBV7-9 and TRBJ1-2; maybe TRBD1 (5 bases). Trimming shortened V by 5 bases and J by 1 base, and 14 bases separated the two germline ends. The CDR3 covers 15 residues. Germline V gene data show CDR1 as SEHNR and CDR2 as FQNEAQ (reference sequence). This CDR3 reads CASSPSGTFNYGYTF. The CDR3 DNA follows: TGTGCCAGCAGCCCGTCCGGGACTTTTAACTATGGCTACACCTTC.

The chain combines TRBV20-1 with TRBJ2-3, with D perhaps being TRBD1 or TRBD2 (5 bases each). CDR3 length: 14 residues. Germline CDR1 and CDR2: DFQATT and SNEGSKA (reference sequence). V lost 7 bases and J 1 base, leaving 15 bases between the germline ends. The chain's CDR3 is CSVQDSTGTDTQYF. The CDR3 DNA follows: TGCAGTGTACAGGACTCCACGGGCACAGATACGCAGTATTTT.

This clonotype occurred a few times. This sequence joins TRBV6-2 or TRBV6-3 and TRBJ1-2; no definite D call. V lost 2 bases and J 2 bases, leaving 6 bases between the germline ends. CDR3 length: 13 amino acids. CDR1 MNHEY and CDR2 SVGEGT come from the germline V gene. CDR3: CASSYLDNYGYTF. As DNA, the CDR3 is TGTGCCAGCAGTTACCTGGACAACTATGGCTACACCTTC.

In this sample, this clonotype turned up a few times. V is TRBV7-2 and J is TRBJ1-2; 11 bases agree with TRBD1. The V and J ends lost 4 bases and 3 bases, in that order; junction bases with no gene match: 1. The germline gives CDR1 SGHTA, CDR2 FQGNSA. This CDR3 is 14 amino acids long. This chain's CDR3 is CASSSGQGDYGYTF. CDR3 bases: TGTGCCAGCAGCTCGGGACAGGGGGACTATGGCTACACCTTC.

V usage is TRBV28 and J usage is TRBJ1-5; the D is unclear. CDR3 length equals 14 residues. Per the germline V gene, CDR1 is MDHEN and CDR2 is SYDVKM. The V gene lost 6 bases and the J gene lost 8 bases, with 17 bases spanning the gap. The CDR3 loop reads CASRVAGLGEPQHF. CDR3 nucleotides: TGTGCCAGCAGAGTAGCGGGGTTAGGTGAGCCCCAGCATTTT. Together with reference TRBV28 and TRBJ1-5, the CDR3 gives the full variable domain: DVKVTQSSRYLVKRTGEKVFLECVQDMDHENMFWYRQDPGLGLRLIYFSYDVKMKEKGDIPEGYSVSREKKERFSLILESASTNQTSMYLCASRVAGLGEPQHFGDGTRLSIL.

This clonotype has more than one count but fewer than ten. The genes are TRBV7-8 and TRBJ2-5, with D hard to call. The CDR3 has 12 amino acids. CDR1 is SGHVS and CDR2 is FQNEAQ in the germline V gene. With 4 bases removed from V and 4 bases from J, the gap between germline ends came to 7 bases. CDR3 protein: CASSWPVETQYF. DNA of the CDR3: TGTGCCAGCAGCTGGCCCGTAGAGACCCAGTACTTC.

The chain carries TRBV27 and TRBJ2-5; D unresolved. Trimming took 4 bases from V and 4 from J, leaving 13 bases between them. Germline-derived CDR1 and CDR2 are MNHEY and SMNVEV (reference sequence). The length of the CDR3 is 14 residues. The CDR3 nucleotides are TGTGCCAGCAGTTCGCAGACCTCCAGAGAGACCCAGTACTTC. This sequence encodes CASSSQTSRETQYF.

The V and J genes are TRBV12-3 or TRBV12-4 and TRBJ1-1; 7 bases map to TRBD1. V lost 6 bases, J lost 3 bases, and 7 bases stayed unmatched. The length of the CDR3 is 14 residues. The CDR3 sequence is CASRPQGQHTEAFF. CDR3 DNA sequence: TGTGCCAGCAGGCCACAGGGACAGCACACTGAAGCTTTCTTT.

The chain joins TRBV20-1 to TRBJ2-5; the D gene is possibly TRBD2 (6 bases). This CDR3 has 17 amino acids. V lost 5 bases, J lost 4 bases, and 26 bases lay in between. Germline values: CDR1 DFQATT, CDR2 SNEGSKA (reference sequence). CDR3 loop: CSALDGTGVVVAETQYF. The CDR3, as DNA: TGCAGTGCTCTAGACGGGACGGGGGTAGTAGTTGCAGAGACCCAGTACTTC.

This clonotype turned up a few times. This chain connects TRBV28 to TRBJ1-5; D is ambiguous. The length of the CDR3 is 14 residues. The V end lost 6 bases, the J end lost 1 base, and 10 bases lay between the germline ends. Per germline, CDR1 MDHEN and CDR2 SYDVKM. The CDR3 DNA sequence: TGTGCCAGCAGAACCCTCGGGAGCAATCAGCCCCAGCATTTT. Translation gives CASRTLGSNQPQHF.

The V and J genes are TRBV6-2 or TRBV6-3 and TRBJ1-1; a possible D gene is TRBD1 (5 bases). Trimming stripped 5 bases from V and 10 bases from J, with 11 bases between. The germline V gene has CDR1 MNHEY and CDR2 SVGEGT. This CDR3 region has 11 residues. DNA for the CDR3: TGTGCCAGCAGTCAGGGATTACGAGCTTTCTTT. This codes for CASSQGLRAFF.